This entry features one T cell receptor (beta chain) sequence. Its target is not known. This record belongs to a study of identical twins. The study, taken as a whole, reports: Researchers caution that invariant MAIT and iNKT cells could partly confound zero-insertion analyses.

TCRdb independently ran MiXCR on the 5' RACE reads; one entry per CDR3 protein. The sample consists of fewer than 800,000 distinct CDR3 sequences, around 7.5% of them appearing once. This same sample was also part of a study on yellow fever vaccine responses in identical twins. As reported in that work: Twins' vaccine T cell response reportedly seemed partly convergent, partly personalized.

This clonotype was sampled from a woman younger than 35 in good health. Sequenced sample: PBMCs.

The CDR3 loop reads CASSTLGGRAYEQFF. The CDR3 nucleotides read TGTGCCAGCAGTACCCTAGGGGGGAGGGCTTATGAGCAGTTCTTC. The rearrangement uses TRBV12-3 or TRBV12-4 and TRBJ2-1, with TRBD2 as a possible D gene (7 bases). The CDR3 has 15 residues. V was clipped by 5 bases and J by 8 bases, with 19 bases between them.